The 18 T cell receptor beta chains given below trace back to one sample, sequenced in a study of cytomegalovirus exposure and HLA in healthy donors. The PCR ran on 60 Vbeta and 13 Jbeta primers. Generated by immunoSEQ multiplex PCR, the TCRdb table keeps only in-frame clones and is missing some. The data contain under 250,000 clones, 70% to 90% of them seen just once; the ten biggest clones take up around 8.6%. Sequencing was done on a sample of PBMCs. These receptors came from a woman aged 55-69 years in good health and CMV-seropositive.

The rearrangement links TRBV27 to TRBJ2-3; 10 bases are shared with TRBD2. The V gene's germline CDR1 is MNHEY and CDR2 SMNVEV (reference sequence). The trim removed 5 bases at V and 2 bases at J, leaving 7 bases unmatched. CDR3 size: 16 residues. The CDR3 protein is CASSPLAGAATDTQYF. The CDR3 DNA is TGTGCCAGCAGTCCTCTAGCGGGAGCGGCCACAGATACGCAGTATTTT.

CDR3 sequence (DNA): TGTGCCAGCAGTGCCACCGGGACACCTCCCTTGGGCGAGCAGTACTTC. This sequence encodes CASSATGTPPLGEQYF. The gene calls are TRBV28 and TRBJ2-7; a weak D match, TRBD1 (6 bases). The length of the CDR3 is 16 residues. CDR1 and CDR2 (germline): MDHEN, SYDVKM. V shed 5 bases and J shed 6 bases, with 23 bases lying between them. The full variable domain, completed using reference TRBV28 and TRBJ2-7, is DVKVTQSSRYLVKRTGEKVFLECVQDMDHENMFWYRQDPGLGLRLIYFSYDVKMKEKGDIPEGYSVSREKKERFSLILESASTNQTSMYLCASSATGTPPLGEQYFGPGTRLTVT.

The chain combines TRBV7-2 with TRBJ2-5; 8 positions agree with TRBD1. This CDR3 comprises 15 residues. The V segment lost 3 bases and the J segment 1 base; nucleotides outside the gene matches: 4. Germline-derived CDR1 and CDR2 are SGHTA and FQGNSA. CDR3 nucleotides: TGTGCCAGCAGCTTCCTCCAGGGGGCCCAAGAGACCCAGTACTTC. This sequence encodes CASSFLQGAQETQYF.

The sample holds one count of this clone. This chain uses TRBV9 with TRBJ2-2, with D possibly being TRBD2 (5 bases). The germline V gene encodes CDR1 SGDLS and CDR2 YYNGEE. The CDR3 sequence is 15 residues long. Between the trimmed V and J ends, which lost 4 bases and 4 bases, there was a span of 14 bases. The CDR3 reads CASSLEGGRTGELFF. DNA for the CDR3: TGTGCCAGCAGCCTAGAGGGCGGGCGCACCGGGGAGCTGTTTTTT.

The chain recombines TRBV6-5 with TRBJ2-2; 7 nucleotides line up with TRBD2. The CDR3 is 15 amino acids. Germline CDR1 MNHEY, CDR2 SVGAGI. The V and J ends lost 8 bases and 0 bases, in that order; junction bases with no gene match: 6. The CDR3 DNA reads TGTGCCAGCGGGGCCGGGACTACGAACACCGGGGAGCTGTTTTTT. Amino acids: CASGAGTTNTGELFF.

This rearrangement joins TRBV19 to TRBJ2-3; 7 bases align to TRBD2. This CDR3 has 14 residues. The germline gives CDR1 LNHDA, CDR2 SQIVND (reference sequence). Trimming at V came to 4 bases and at J to 2 bases, leaving 3 bases not matched to a gene. CDR3 in amino acids: CASSRLAHTDTQYF. The CDR3 DNA reads as TGTGCCAGTAGTAGACTAGCACACACAGATACGCAGTATTTT.

V and J are TRBV18 and TRBJ1-6; TRBD1 matches at 10 bases. CDR1 and CDR2 from the germline V gene are KGHSH and LQKENI. The trim removed 3 bases at V and 8 bases at J, leaving 4 bases unmatched. The CDR3 consists of 15 residues. Written as DNA, the CDR3 is TGTGCCAGCTCACCGACAGGGGGCGCGGATTCACCCCTCCACTTT. Translated, it gives CASSPTGGADSPLHF.

V and J are TRBV14 and TRBJ1-2; no clear D gene. Germline V gene sequence: CDR1 SGHDN, CDR2 FVKESK. The V gene lost 9 bases and the J gene lost 4 bases, with 9 bases spanning the gap. This CDR3 is 11 amino acids long. CDR3 DNA: TGTGCCAGTGGAGGGTCCTATGGCTACACCTTC. Protein sequence: CASGGSYGYTF.

This sequence joins TRBV18 and TRBJ1-4; 12 nucleotides align to TRBD1. Germline CDR1 reads KGHSH; CDR2 reads LQKENI. CDR3 length: 16 amino acids. Trimming removed 1 base from V and 10 bases from J; junction bases left unmatched: 7. CDR3 in amino acids: CASSPLGTGGDVKLFF. DNA for the CDR3: TGTGCCAGCTCACCACTGGGGACAGGGGGCGACGTAAAACTGTTTTTT.

The V gene is TRBV10-3, the J gene TRBJ2-7, with 9 bases identical to TRBD2. Trimming cost V 1 base and J 3 bases; bases outside gene matches: 4. CDR1 and CDR2 from the germline V gene are ENHRY and SYGVKD. The CDR3 extends over 15 amino acids. In nucleotides, the CDR3 is TGTGCCATCAGTGAGTTAGCGGGAGAGAACTACGAGCAGTACTTC. It is translated as CAISELAGENYEQYF.

This clone turned up a few times. V usage is TRBV4-1 and J usage is TRBJ2-1, with 12 positions matching TRBD2. The CDR3 is made up of 15 amino acids. With 1 base clipped from V and 5 bases from J, the junction kept 0 bases outside the gene matches. Germline lookup yields CDR1 MGHRA and CDR2 YSYEKL. The CDR3 spells CASSQGLAGDNEQFF. The CDR3 DNA follows: TGCGCCAGCAGCCAAGGACTAGCGGGGGACAATGAGCAGTTCTTC.

This chain's CDR3 is CASSPWTGDNEQFF. The CDR3 DNA is TGTGCCAGTAGTCCCTGGACAGGGGACAATGAGCAGTTCTTC. This chain uses TRBV19 with TRBJ2-1; 9 nucleotides match TRBD1. This CDR3 has 14 residues. The V and J ends lost 5 bases and 5 bases, in that order; junction bases with no gene match: 4. Germline CDR1 and CDR2: LNHDA and SQIVND (reference sequence).

In its sample, this clone was seen a few times. The rearrangement links TRBV28 to TRBJ1-1; possible D gene TRBD1, 6 bases. With 8 bases removed from V and 0 bases from J, the gap between germline ends came to 16 bases. This CDR3 region has 15 residues. Looked up from germline, CDR1 is MDHEN and CDR2 is SYDVKM. CDR3 coding DNA: TGTGCCAGCTCATCATACGGACAGATGAACACTGAAGCTTTCTTT. Its protein product is CASSSYGQMNTEAFF.

The chain has TRBV9 and TRBJ2-3, with TRBD1 matching 9 bases. The CDR3 covers 16 residues. Germline-derived CDR1 and CDR2 are SGDLS and YYNGEE. The ends lost 0 bases at V and 3 bases at J; junction bases unmatched: 5. CDR3 sequence reads: CASSVAGTGKTDTQYF. CDR3 bases: TGTGCCAGCAGCGTAGCGGGGACAGGGAAAACAGATACGCAGTATTTT.

The chain employs TRBV6-4 and TRBJ2-2; tentative D call: TRBD1 (6 bases). Deletions cut 7 bases from V and 7 bases from J, with 16 bases between. Looked up from germline, CDR1 is MRHNA and CDR2 is SNTAGT. CDR3 length equals 14 residues. CDR3: CASKNRAGSGELFF. The CDR3 nucleotides are TGTGCCAGCAAAAACAGGGCGGGTAGCGGGGAGCTGTTTTTT.

The chain has TRBV28 and TRBJ2-3; 10 bases are shared with TRBD2. V lost 3 bases and J lost 2; bases outside the gene matches: 8. This CDR3 comprises 17 residues. From germline, CDR1 is MDHEN and CDR2 SYDVKM. This CDR3 is CASSFSGRGRSTDTQYF. The CDR3 DNA follows: TGTGCCAGCAGTTTCAGCGGGAGGGGAAGGTCCACAGATACGCAGTATTTT.

This clone was observed a handful of times. V is TRBV9 and J is TRBJ2-7; 8 nucleotides agree with TRBD2. Germline V gives CDR1 SGDLS, CDR2 YYNGEE. CDR3 size: 16 residues. V lost 3 bases to trimming and J lost 5 bases; unmatched junction nucleotides: 13. This CDR3 is CASSEGGGLGVHEQYF. CDR3 coding DNA: TGTGCCAGCAGCGAGGGAGGGGGACTAGGAGTTCACGAGCAGTACTTC.

J is TRBJ2-1 and V is TRBV10-1; 8 bases are a match to TRBD2. Trimming at V came to 6 bases and at J to 4 bases, leaving 5 bases not matched to a gene. The CDR3 has 14 amino acids. CDR1 is WNHNN, CDR2 SYGVQD, per germline (reference sequence). CDR3 DNA: TGCGCCAGCAGCCCTAGCGGGCTTTACAATGAGCAGTTCTTC. Translation: CASSPSGLYNEQFF.